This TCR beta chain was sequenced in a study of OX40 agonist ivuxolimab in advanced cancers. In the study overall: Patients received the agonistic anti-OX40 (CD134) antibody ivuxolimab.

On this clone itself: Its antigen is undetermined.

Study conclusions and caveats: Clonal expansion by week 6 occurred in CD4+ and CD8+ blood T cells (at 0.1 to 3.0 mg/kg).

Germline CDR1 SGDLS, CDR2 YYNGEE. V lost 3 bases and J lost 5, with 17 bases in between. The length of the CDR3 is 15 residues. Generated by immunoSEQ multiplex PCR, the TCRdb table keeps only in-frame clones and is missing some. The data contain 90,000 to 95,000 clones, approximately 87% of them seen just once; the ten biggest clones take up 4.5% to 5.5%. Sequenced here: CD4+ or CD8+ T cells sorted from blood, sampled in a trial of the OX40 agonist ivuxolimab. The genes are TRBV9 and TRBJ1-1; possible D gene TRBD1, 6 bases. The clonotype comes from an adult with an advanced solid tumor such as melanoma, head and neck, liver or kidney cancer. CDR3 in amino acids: CASSAGGGIGTEAFF. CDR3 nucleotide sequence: TGTGCCAGCAGCGCTGGAGGGGGAATCGGGACTGAAGCTTTCTTT. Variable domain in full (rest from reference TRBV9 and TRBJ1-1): DSGVTQTPKHLITATGQRVTLRCSPRSGDLSVYWYQQSLDQGLQFLIQYYNGEERAKGNILERFSAQQFPDLHSELNLSSLELGDSALYFCASSAGGGIGTEAFFGQGTRLTVV.